The source of this T cell receptor beta chain is a study of T-cell reconstitution after alpha-beta-depleted transplantation in children. TCRbeta library preparation incorporated unique molecular identifiers. Each CDR3 protein gets one entry after TCRdb re-called the PCR reads with MiXCR. The table lists some 460,000 distinct CDR3 sequences, about 17% of them singletons, with 25% to 30% in the top ten. Deletions cut 0 bases from V and 2 bases from J, with 7 bases between. The germline V gene has CDR1 KGHSH and CDR2 LQKENI. The length of the CDR3 is 14 residues. Comment on this clonotype: The antigen remains undetermined.

General study results and limits: One year after transplant, T-cell counts and diversity came mostly from newly produced T cells.

This chain links TRBV18 with TRBJ2-5; D gene uncertain. The source of this sequence is a boy under three years old who had a stem cell transplant for Wiskott-Aldrich syndrome, so the T cells may come from the graft donor. The material sequenced was PBMCs, mostly from graft donor cells, taken 360 days after TCRalphabeta/CD19-depleted stem cell transplant. The CDR3: CASSPPLRQETQYF. The CDR3 DNA follows: TGTGCCAGCTCACCACCCCTGAGGCAAGAGACCCAGTACTTC.